Described below is a single T cell receptor (beta chain) sequence and its context. This CDR3 has 11 amino acids. CDR1 is WSHSY, CDR2 SAAADI, per germline. TCRdb reprocessed the 5' RACE reads and stores each CDR3 protein as one record, lacking DNA. This sample's table has over 350,000 distinct CDR3 sequences. These data originate in a study of T cells expressing NK-cell markers. At the level of the study: CD3+CD56+NKG2C+, CD3+CD56+NKG2C- and CD3+CD56-NKG2C+ T cells, once sorted, supplied the TCR beta repertoires. Among eight sequenced donors, seven carried HCMV seropositivity while one was seronegative.

The TCR comes from a woman in her fifties or sixties in good health. The sequenced sample consisted of blood T cells: a sorted CD56 or NKG2C T cell subset, CD4+ or CD8+ T cells, or bulk PBMC T cells (not recorded which). The V gene is TRBV10-2, the J gene TRBJ1-1; TCRdb calls TRBD1, which cannot be checked without DNA. This CDR3 reads CASYRDREAFF.